This T cell receptor (beta chain) was identified in a study of blood T cells in healthy people across ages. Primers used in a second PCR of roughly 6 to 11 cycles were a sample-barcoded 5' primer and a J-beta primer mix. TCRdb re-called the 5' RACE reads through MiXCR, storing one row per CDR3 protein. The table lists over 1,200,000 distinct CDR3 sequences, approximately 59% of them singletons, with over 6.5% in the top ten. The study recruited healthy Caucasian donors from Russia who were aged about 6 to 90. RNA extraction gave at least 5 micrograms of total RNA per sample. Material: blood. This sequence originates from a man aged 18 to 30 in good health.

In nucleotides, the CDR3 is TGCGCCAGCAGCCAAGTGGCTAGATGGAATGAGCAGTTCTTC. The encoded protein is CASSQVARWNEQFF. This sequence joins TRBV4-1 and TRBJ2-1; no clear D gene. The germline V gene has CDR1 MGHRA and CDR2 YSYEKL. V shed 1 base and J shed 7 bases, with 11 bases lying between them. This CDR3 has 14 amino acids.